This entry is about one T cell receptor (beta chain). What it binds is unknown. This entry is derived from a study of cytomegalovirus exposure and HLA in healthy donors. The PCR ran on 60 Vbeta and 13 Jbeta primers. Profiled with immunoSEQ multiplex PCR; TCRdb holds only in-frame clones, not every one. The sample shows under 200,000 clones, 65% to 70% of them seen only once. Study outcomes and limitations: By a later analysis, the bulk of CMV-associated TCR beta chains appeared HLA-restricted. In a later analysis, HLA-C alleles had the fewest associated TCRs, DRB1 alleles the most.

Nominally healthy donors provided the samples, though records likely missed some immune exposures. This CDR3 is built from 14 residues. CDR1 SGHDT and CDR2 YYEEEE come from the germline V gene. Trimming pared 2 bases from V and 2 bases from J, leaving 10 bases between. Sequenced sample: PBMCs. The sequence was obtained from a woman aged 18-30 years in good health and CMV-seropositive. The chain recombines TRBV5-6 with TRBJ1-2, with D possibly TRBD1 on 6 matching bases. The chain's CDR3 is CASSLGGNNYGYTF. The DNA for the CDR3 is TGTGCCAGCAGCTTAGGGGGTAACAACTATGGCTACACCTTC. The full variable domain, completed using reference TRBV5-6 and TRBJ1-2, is DAGVTQSPTHLIKTRGQQVTLRCSPKSGHDTVSWYQQALGQGPQFIFQYYEEEERQRGNFPDRFSGHQFPNYSSELNVNALLLGDSALYLCASSLGGNNYGYTFGSGTRLTVV.